This record concerns one T cell receptor (beta chain) sequence. The antigen is undetermined. The data were obtained in a study of cytomegalovirus exposure and HLA in healthy donors. Study outcomes and limitations: Near-uniform donor sequencing depth was presumed by presence/absence analyses. Researchers reported in a later analysis that common viral pathogens appeared linked to several top clusters.

Researchers ran the PCR with 60 Vbeta and 13 Jbeta primers. Clones were read by immunoSEQ multiplex PCR, and TCRdb kept only the in-frame ones, dropping some. The sample lists 150,000 to 190,000 clones; approximately 77% were seen once. The source of this sequence is a man aged 18 to 29 in good health and CMV-seronegative. Sequencing input: PBMCs.

The CDR3, as DNA: TGTGCCAGCTCAGAAGAGCCATATAGCAATCAGCCCCAGCATTTT. Translation: CASSEEPYSNQPQHF. This chain links TRBV18 with TRBJ1-5; the D is unclear. This CDR3 has 15 residues. Germline V gives CDR1 KGHSH, CDR2 LQKENI. Trimming pared 5 bases from V and 0 bases from J, leaving 11 bases between.